This T cell receptor beta chain was recorded in a study of T-cell memory formation after mild COVID-19 listed by TCRdb under 2021. About the investigation overall: TCR sequence clusters from the two donors were found to be largely donor specific. In a couple of donors, T-cell clones that expanded and contracted after mild COVID-19 were tracked by sequencing TCRalpha and TCRbeta repertoires over time. The cohort comprised two young, previously healthy adult volunteers, one female and one male. What the study reported, not specific to this receptor: Some responding clones were found in pre-infection memory, which suggests that pre-existing cross-reactive memory T cells took part in the SARS-CoV-2 response. SARS-CoV-2 specificity of the second-wave clones peaking on day 37 was not confirmed. Clones contracting from day 15 to 85 had balanced CD4/CD8 phenotypes, while a second wave expanding from day 15 to 37 was biased towards CD4+. Only two mild cases were covered in the study, and larger cohorts including severe cases with pre-infection samples were considered necessary. Contracting CD4+ clones were found mainly in CM and EM memory subsets, while CD8+ clones were enriched in EMRA.

Ficoll-Paque density gradient centrifugation was the method used to isolate PBMCs. Sequencing was carried out with an Illumina NovaSeq 6000. TCRalpha and TCRbeta cDNA libraries were constructed by 5'RACE with constant-segment primers, with sample barcodes and unique molecular identifiers being introduced. RNA was extracted from every sample with Trizol reagent. The libraries were amplified in two PCR steps, and the second step added a second sample barcode and Illumina TruSeq adapters. Sequencing of the libraries was done on an Illumina NovaSeq, producing 2 x 150 bp paired-end reads. Per the authors' processing: Demultiplexing of reads and collapsing into UMI-guided consensus sequences were performed with migec v1.2.7. Using mixcr v2.1.11, UMI consensuses were aligned to TRA and TRB V and J templates and then assembled into clonotypes. Clonotypes were classified as expanded or contracted when called significant by both edgeR and NoisET, with noise models trained on biological replicates. For edgeR calls, a false discovery rate-adjusted p below 0.01 and a log2 fold-change threshold of 1 were applied. As an exploratory analysis of dynamics, PCA with hierarchical clustering was applied to max-normalized trajectories of the 1000 most abundant clonotypes. The CD4 or CD8 phenotype of responding clones was assigned using the separately sequenced CD4+ and CD8+ repertoires. TCRdb reprocessing: public reads trimmed at Q25 with fastp, clones called with MiXCR, in-frame beta chains kept. CDR3 protein duplicates are merged, each entry listing the most common genes and DNA. In this record, the V and J calls reflect TCRdb's handling and not the investigators' own analysis. Present in this sample are hundreds of thousands of distinct CDR3 sequences, roughly 21% of which were seen just once. Of the sample, about an eighth is held by the ten largest clones.

From V the trimming removes 6 bases and from J it removes 4 bases, while the gene matches leave 5 bases of the junction unaccounted for. Inclusive of the bounding cysteine and phenylalanine, the CDR3 is 14 residues long. Only the CDR3 DNA is retained, 42 bases long and in frame from the first base. This clonotype occurred a few times. Its antigen remains undetermined. No much larger clone exists at a distance of one base, and base qualities are not known. The sequence is built from TRBV12-3 or TRBV12-4 and TRBJ1-5; a stretch of 8 junction bases matches TRBD1. Sequencing was done on a sample of PBMCs or a T cell subset sorted from them (not recorded which). The receptor was derived from an adult woman who had mild COVID-19 (a few samples of this study predate the infection). The sample titles of this study are shuffled in the database, so cell type and time point are left out; the donor was told from shared clones. The CDR3 corresponds to CASRETGVNQPQHF. The DNA sequence reads TGTGCCAGCAGGGAGACAGGGGTTAATCAGCCCCAGCATTTT.